This note documents a single T cell receptor beta chain sequence. Antigen: not known. Repertoires were generated with immunoSEQ multiplex PCR, while TCRdb's copy carries only in-frame clones and drops some. The profile shows some 130,000 clones, 90% of them singletons. The entry originates in a study of T cell responses to AZD1222 COVID-19 vaccine. Overall study results and limits: Possibly, clonal diversity was underestimated; donors were largely white British and included more females.

The CDR3 contains 18 residues. CDR1 and CDR2 from the germline V gene are LGHNA and YSLEER. The junction had 8 bases not matched to a gene; V was cut back by 4 bases and J by 0 bases. This TCR came from an adult in good health. The chain recombines TRBV4-3 with TRBJ2-6; 8 nucleotides align to TRBD1. Here the sequenced sample was peripheral blood, taken on day 0 of AZD1222 vaccination. The CDR3 reads CASSRGTGPSSGANVLTF. As DNA, the CDR3 is TGCGCCAGCAGCCGCGGGACAGGCCCAAGCTCTGGGGCCAACGTCCTGACTTTC.